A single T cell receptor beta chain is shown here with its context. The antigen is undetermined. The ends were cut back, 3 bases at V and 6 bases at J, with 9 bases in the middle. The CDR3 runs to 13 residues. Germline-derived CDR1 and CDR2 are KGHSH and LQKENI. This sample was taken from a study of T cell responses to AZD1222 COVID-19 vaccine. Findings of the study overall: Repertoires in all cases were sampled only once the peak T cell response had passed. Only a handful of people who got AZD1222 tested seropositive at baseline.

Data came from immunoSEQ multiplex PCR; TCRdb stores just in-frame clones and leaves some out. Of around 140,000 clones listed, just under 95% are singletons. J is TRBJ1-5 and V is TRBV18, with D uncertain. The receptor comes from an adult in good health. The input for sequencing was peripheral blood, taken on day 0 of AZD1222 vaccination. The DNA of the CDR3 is TGTGCCAGCTCACCTGGCTCCCCTCAGCCCCAGCATTTT. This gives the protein CASSPGSPQPQHF.